Following are 17 T cell receptor beta chains from one sample sequenced in a study of cytomegalovirus exposure and HLA in healthy donors. Some clones are missing from TCRdb's copy, which holds only in-frame ones; the method was immunoSEQ multiplex PCR. The data contain approximately 280,000 clones, around 86% of them singletons. The sequencing sample was made of PBMCs. Receptors originate from a woman younger than 35 in good health and CMV-seronegative.

The J gene is TRBJ1-1, the V gene TRBV6-1; D remains unclear. Germline CDR1 and CDR2: MNHNS and SASEGT. The CDR3 has 14 amino acids. With 6 bases removed from V and 1 base from J, the gap between germline ends came to 12 bases. The CDR3 is CASSPGEANTEAFF. In DNA form, the CDR3 reads TGTGCCAGCAGCCCCGGGGAGGCGAACACTGAAGCTTTCTTT.

This sequence joins TRBV5-5 and TRBJ2-5, with a weak D call TRBD1 (6 bases). CDR3 length equals 16 residues. Germline V gives CDR1 SGHKS, CDR2 YYEKEE (reference sequence). V gave up 0 bases and J gave up 5 bases, with 17 bases separating them. The CDR3 is CASSLEHQGLWETQYF. Written as DNA, the CDR3 is TGTGCCAGCAGCTTGGAGCACCAGGGGCTTTGGGAGACCCAGTACTTC.

The chain has TRBV30 and TRBJ2-7; TRBD2 is a possible D gene (6 bases). V dropped 2 bases and J dropped 2 bases, with 10 bases sitting between them. The CDR3 is 13 amino acids. In germline, CDR1 is GTSNPN, CDR2 SVGIG (reference sequence). CDR3: CAWSLGTAYEQYF. The CDR3 nucleotides are TGTGCCTGGAGTTTGGGGACTGCCTACGAGCAGTACTTC.

This sequence joins TRBV27 and TRBJ2-5; 12 bases agree with TRBD2. The CDR3 contains 15 residues. V was clipped by 5 bases and J by 2 bases; unmatched bases: 3. Germline-derived CDR1 and CDR2 are MNHEY and SMNVEV (reference sequence). The CDR3 sequence is CASSPGTSGQETQYF. CDR3 in DNA: TGTGCCAGCAGTCCCGGGACTAGCGGGCAAGAGACCCAGTACTTC.

Written as DNA, the CDR3 is TGCGCCAGCAGTCCCGGACAGGCAGATACGCAGTATTTT. Its translation is CASSPGQADTQYF. V is TRBV5-1 and J is TRBJ2-3; 7 positions agree with TRBD1. CDR3 length equals 13 residues. The V gene end was trimmed by 5 bases and the J gene end by 4 bases; junction bases not matched to a gene: 4. CDR1 is SGHRS and CDR2 is YFSETQ in the germline V gene.

This clone has just one count. The chain combines TRBV2 with TRBJ1-3; the D gene is possibly TRBD1 (5 bases). CDR3 size: 14 residues. The germline gives CDR1 SNHLY, CDR2 FYNNEI. Trimming removed 7 bases from V and 0 bases from J, with 10 bases in between. The CDR3 is CASKHRNSGNTIYF. CDR3 in DNA: TGTGCCAGCAAGCACAGGAACTCTGGAAACACCATATATTTT.

The chain combines TRBV11-2 with TRBJ2-7, with a possible D match to TRBD2 (6 bases). The ends were cut back, 4 bases at V and 8 bases at J, with 12 bases in the middle. Per the germline V gene, CDR1 is SGHAT and CDR2 is FQNNGV. This CDR3 contains 12 residues. The CDR3 DNA is TGTGCCAGCAGCTCGGGGGATAGTCAGCAGTACTTC. It encodes CASSSGDSQQYF.

In this sample, this clone turned up once. The chain employs TRBV6-5 and TRBJ2-7; 8 nucleotides match TRBD1. CDR3 length: 14 amino acids. V was clipped by 4 bases and J by 5 bases; unmatched bases: 7. Germline lookup yields CDR1 MNHEY and CDR2 SVGAGI. The CDR3 reads CASSLQGVKDEQYF. In DNA form, the CDR3 reads TGTGCCAGCAGTTTACAGGGGGTAAAGGACGAGCAGTACTTC.

This rearrangement joins TRBV10-3 to TRBJ1-1; D perhaps matches TRBD1 (5 bases). Germline CDR1 and CDR2: ENHRY and SYGVKD. V was pared by 10 bases and J by 4 bases, with 13 bases between. CDR3 length equals 12 residues. This CDR3 reads CATDGGGTEAFF. Here the CDR3 DNA reads TGTGCCACTGACGGGGGGGGCACTGAAGCTTTCTTT.

V is TRBV7-9 and J is TRBJ2-1, with 7 bases aligning to TRBD2. Trimming at V came to 8 bases and at J to 7 bases, leaving 17 bases not matched to a gene. Germline values: CDR1 SEHNR, CDR2 FQNEAQ (reference sequence). CDR3 length equals 16 residues. CDR3 amino acids: CASPPDVWEGRNEQFF. The CDR3 DNA sequence: TGTGCCAGCCCCCCTGACGTGTGGGAGGGCCGAAATGAGCAGTTCTTC.

V and J are TRBV4-2 and TRBJ1-5, with D possibly being TRBD1 (5 bases). Germline lookup yields CDR1 LGHNA and CDR2 YNFKEQ. V shed 1 base and J shed 5 bases, with 15 bases lying between them. This CDR3 comprises 16 residues. The CDR3 loop is CASSQGSEAGDQPQHF. CDR3 nucleotide sequence: TGTGCCAGCAGCCAAGGGTCGGAAGCGGGGGATCAGCCCCAGCATTTT.

The chain uses TRBV27 and TRBJ2-3; D might be TRBD2 (5 bases). From germline, CDR1 is MNHEY and CDR2 SMNVEV (reference sequence). There are 16 residues in the CDR3. V lost 2 bases to trimming and J lost 2 bases, with 14 bases between them. The CDR3 is CASSLRTAFFTDTQYF. The DNA of the CDR3 is TGTGCCAGCAGTTTACGGACTGCTTTCTTCACAGATACGCAGTATTTT.

The rearrangement links TRBV7-9 to TRBJ2-7, with 13 bases that match TRBD2. Germline loops: CDR1 SEHNR, CDR2 FQNEAQ (reference sequence). This CDR3 region has 15 residues. The junction had 3 bases not matched to a gene; V was cut back by 5 bases and J by 2 bases. The CDR3 loop reads CASSPTSGRAYEQYF. The DNA of the CDR3 is TGTGCCAGCAGCCCTACTAGCGGGAGGGCCTACGAGCAGTACTTC.

This sequence joins TRBV7-8 and TRBJ1-2; D call uncertain. The CDR3 contains 12 residues. V lost 1 base and J lost 6, with 6 bases in between. Germline V gives CDR1 SGHVS, CDR2 FQNEAQ. CDR3: CASSLVPDGYTF. CDR3 sequence (DNA): TGTGCCAGCAGCTTAGTTCCGGATGGCTACACCTTC.

The J gene is TRBJ2-3, the V gene TRBV5-1, with TRBD1 matching over 8 bases. The CDR3 has 14 residues. The V segment lost 4 bases and the J segment 5 bases; nucleotides outside the gene matches: 6. Germline lookup yields CDR1 SGHRS and CDR2 YFSETQ. In DNA form, the CDR3 reads TGCGCCAGCAGCCAGGACAGGGTCGAAGATACGCAGTATTTT. Translated, it gives CASSQDRVEDTQYF.

The rearrangement links TRBV18 to TRBJ1-1, with no clear D. Between the trimmed V and J ends, which lost 6 bases and 4 bases, there was a span of 15 bases. Germline V gene lookup returns CDR1 KGHSH and CDR2 LQKENI. CDR3 length: 14 amino acids. CDR3 sequence (DNA): TGTGCCAGCTCCCCCGATCTACAGAGCACTGAAGCTTTCTTT. As protein: CASSPDLQSTEAFF.

This clone was picked up a small number of times. The rearrangement joins TRBV19 to TRBJ2-6; D is unclear. Germline-derived CDR1 and CDR2 are LNHDA and SQIVND (reference sequence). This CDR3 has 14 amino acids. Between the trimmed V and J ends, which lost 3 bases and 4 bases, there was a span of 7 bases. CDR3 DNA sequence: TGTGCCAGTAGTATGACCGGGGGGGCCAACGTCCTGACTTTC. This sequence encodes CASSMTGGANVLTF.